The 21 T cell receptor beta chains listed next were all sequenced from one sample in a study of shared clonotypes between healthy human individuals. Some clones are missing from TCRdb's copy, which holds only in-frame ones; the method was immunoSEQ multiplex PCR. Altogether about 1.1 million clones are present, 70% to 85% being singletons, with the ten largest covering 0.85% to 1%. The sample was memory CD4+ T cells from PBMCs. This sample's subset: CD45RA-negative fraction. These receptors were taken from a man in his late teens or twenties in good health. Some clones in this sample may be carry-over from other donors' samples.

The rearrangement uses TRBV6-5 and TRBJ1-1, with TRBD1 matching over 7 bases. V dropped 4 bases and J dropped 2; count of bases not matched to a gene: 7. The CDR3 contains 15 residues. Germline V CDR1 and CDR2: MNHEY, SVGAGI. This chain's CDR3 is CASSSWGQRNTEAFF. The CDR3 nucleotides read TGTGCCAGCAGTTCCTGGGGACAGAGAAACACTGAAGCTTTCTTT.

J is TRBJ2-7 and V is TRBV6-5, with D maybe TRBD2 (5 bases). The length of the CDR3 is 15 residues. The V end was cut by 8 bases, the J end by 6 bases, with 23 bases between. CDR1 and CDR2 (germline): MNHEY, SVGAGI. CDR3 protein: CASRSSRGSSFEQYF. CDR3 in DNA: TGTGCCAGCCGTTCAAGTCGTGGGTCTAGCTTCGAGCAGTACTTC.

The chain is built from TRBV7-9 and TRBJ1-4, with D perhaps TRBD1 (6 bases). Trimming left V 4 bases short and J 0 bases short, with 9 bases between. The CDR3 covers 15 residues. Germline CDR1 and CDR2: SEHNR and FQNEAQ (reference sequence). CDR3 sequence reads: CASSSRTATNEKLFF. In DNA, the CDR3 is TGTGCCAGCAGCTCCCGGACAGCAACTAATGAAAAACTGTTTTTT.

The V gene is TRBV29-1, the J gene TRBJ1-1, with TRBD1 as a possible D gene (5 bases). V was shortened by 4 bases and J by 1 base, with 13 bases between the two germline ends. The CDR3 is made up of 14 amino acids. Germline V gene sequence: CDR1 SQVTM, CDR2 ANQGSEA. The CDR3 DNA reads TGCAGCGTTGCCCCACAGGTGGGGAACACTGAAGCTTTCTTT. Translated, it gives CSVAPQVGNTEAFF.

The J gene is TRBJ1-5, the V gene TRBV30, with D unresolved. CDR1 is GTSNPN, CDR2 SVGIG, per germline (reference sequence). The CDR3 sequence is 15 residues long. V dropped 4 bases and J dropped 3 bases, with 16 bases sitting between them. CDR3 protein: CAWTQGVGYNQPQHF. The DNA of the CDR3 is TGTGCCTGGACGCAAGGAGTGGGGTACAATCAGCCCCAGCATTTT.

Note on this clone: Other DNA sequences of this sample code for an identical CDR3. The V gene is TRBV5-1, the J gene TRBJ2-6; D is unresolved. Germline CDR1 is SGHRS and CDR2 is YFSETQ. V lost 3 bases and J 1 base, leaving 8 bases between the germline ends. The CDR3 covers 15 residues. The CDR3 reads CASSSSFSGANVLTF. The CDR3 region has the DNA TGCGCCAGCAGCTCCTCCTTTTCTGGGGCCAACGTCCTGACTTTC.

This rearrangement joins TRBV7-9 to TRBJ1-1; unclear D gene. The CDR3 consists of 13 residues. V lost 5 bases, J lost 7 bases, and 14 bases lay in between. Germline CDR1 is SEHNR and CDR2 is FQNEAQ (reference sequence). The CDR3 DNA reads as TGTGCCAGCAGCCGAACACGGAGCCTTGAAGCTTTCTTT. Its translation is CASSRTRSLEAFF.

This clone has only one observation. This chain joins TRBV5-1 and TRBJ2-5; TRBD2 aligns across 9 bases. From germline, CDR1 is SGHRS and CDR2 YFSETQ. The V segment lost 6 bases and the J segment 5 bases; nucleotides outside the gene matches: 8. The CDR3 covers 14 residues. The CDR3 DNA follows: TGCGCCAGCATCCCCCCGGCGGGAGGGGAGACCCAGTACTTC. As protein: CASIPPAGGETQYF.

J is TRBJ2-1 and V is TRBV5-1, with D maybe TRBD2 (5 bases). The CDR3 sequence is 13 residues long. V lost 4 bases and J 8 bases, leaving 13 bases between the germline ends. Germline values: CDR1 SGHRS, CDR2 YFSETQ. The CDR3: CASSDALGDEQFF. In DNA form, the CDR3 reads TGCGCCAGCAGCGATGCTCTGGGAGATGAGCAGTTCTTC.

The chain couples TRBV7-2 to TRBJ2-7; D is undetermined. The CDR3 sequence is 12 residues long. Trimming took off 4 bases at V and 0 bases at J, with 4 bases between the two ends. CDR1 is SGHTA and CDR2 is FQGNSA in the germline V gene. The CDR3 sequence is CASSSRSYEQYF. CDR3 nucleotide sequence: TGTGCCAGCAGCTCCCGCTCCTACGAGCAGTACTTC.

The V and J genes are TRBV14 and TRBJ2-7, with D possibly being TRBD2 (6 bases). Trimming pared 1 base from V and 2 bases from J, leaving 18 bases between. CDR1 is SGHDN, CDR2 FVKESK, per germline. The CDR3 loop spans 17 amino acids. The CDR3 is CASSQAWVGGYTYEQYF. The CDR3 nucleotides read TGTGCCAGCAGCCAAGCCTGGGTGGGGGGATACACCTACGAGCAGTACTTC. Full variable domain (missing parts from reference TRBV14 and TRBJ2-7): EAGVTQFPSHSVIEKGQTVTLRCDPISGHDNLYWYRRVMGKEIKFLLHFVKESKQDESGMPNNRFLAERTGGTYSTLKVQPAELEDSGVYFCASSQAWVGGYTYEQYFGPGTRLTVT.

V gene TRBV18 combines with J gene TRBJ2-5, with TRBD2 matching 9 bases. Looked up from germline, CDR1 is KGHSH and CDR2 is LQKENI. Losses at the gene ends were 0 bases for V and 1 base for J; bases not matched to a gene: 6. CDR3 length: 17 amino acids. The CDR3 sequence is CASSPPGSAGGQETQYF. The CDR3 DNA follows: TGTGCCAGCTCACCACCCGGGTCAGCGGGAGGCCAAGAGACCCAGTACTTC.

In this sample, this clone turned up many times. The identical CDR3 is also encoded by other nucleotide sequences in the sample. The gene calls are TRBV5-1 and TRBJ2-7, with 11 bases lining up with TRBD2. V shed 3 bases and J 0 bases; nucleotides not matched to a gene: 2. CDR1 and CDR2 (germline): SGHRS, YFSETQ. This CDR3 region has 15 residues. CDR3 amino acids: CASSWLAGGSYEQYF. The CDR3 DNA reads as TGCGCCAGCAGCTGGCTAGCGGGAGGCTCCTACGAGCAGTACTTC.

This chain links TRBV5-1 with TRBJ2-3; perhaps TRBD1 as D (5 bases). Trimming took off 4 bases at V and 1 base at J, with 16 bases between the two ends. The CDR3 sequence is 16 residues long. Germline assignment: CDR1 SGHRS and CDR2 YFSETQ. CDR3 amino acids: CASSAGLSAGTDTQYF. In DNA, the CDR3 is TGCGCCAGCAGCGCAGGGCTATCGGCGGGCACAGATACGCAGTATTTT.

The chain combines TRBV7-7 with TRBJ2-5; 8 positions agree with TRBD2. V gave up 1 base and J gave up 8 bases; unmatched junction bases: 6. CDR1 and CDR2 from the germline V gene are SSHAT and FNYEAQ (reference sequence). The CDR3 has 14 residues. CDR3 sequence: CASSLDGGEGTQYF. For the CDR3, the DNA is TGTGCCAGCAGCTTAGACGGGGGGGAAGGAACCCAGTACTTC. The full variable domain, in which reference TRBV7-7 and TRBJ2-5 provide the parts outside the CDR3, is GAGVSQSPRYKVTKRGQDVTLRCDPISSHATLYWYQQALGQGPEFLTYFNYEAQPDKSGLPSDRFSAERPEGSISTLTIQRTEQRDSAMYRCASSLDGGEGTQYFGPGTRLLVL.

The chain links TRBV5-1 to TRBJ2-3; 8 bases align to TRBD2. In germline, CDR1 is SGHRS, CDR2 YFSETQ. Unmatched junction bases numbered 10, after V lost 4 bases and J lost 0 bases. The CDR3 loop spans 17 amino acids. In nucleotides, the CDR3 is TGCGCCAGCAGCAAGGGAACTAGCGGACACAGCACAGATACGCAGTATTTT. Translation gives CASSKGTSGHSTDTQYF. The full variable domain, in which reference TRBV5-1 and TRBJ2-3 provide the parts outside the CDR3, is KAGVTQTPRYLIKTRGQQVTLSCSPISGHRSVSWYQQTPGQGLQFLFEYFSETQRNKGNFPGRFSGRQFSNSRSEMNVSTLELGDSALYLCASSKGTSGHSTDTQYFGPGTRLTVL.

The rearrangement joins TRBV11-2 to TRBJ2-5; no definite D call. This CDR3 spans 17 amino acids. Germline V gene data show CDR1 as SGHAT and CDR2 as FQNNGV. V shed 3 bases and J shed 4 bases, with 21 bases lying between them. The CDR3 is CASSFSPVVNLGETQYF. The CDR3, as DNA: TGTGCCAGCAGCTTTTCCCCCGTGGTCAACCTGGGAGAGACCCAGTACTTC. The variable domain in full, with the rest retrieved from reference TRBV11-2 and TRBJ2-5, is EAGVAQSPRYKIIEKRQSVAFWCNPISGHATLYWYQQILGQGPKLLIQFQNNGVVDDSQLPKDRFSAERLKGVDSTLKIQPAKLEDSAVYLCASSFSPVVNLGETQYFGPGTRLLVL.

About this clone itself: The junction shows a germline mismatch at one end, possibly a read error. This rearrangement joins TRBV30 to TRBJ2-2; D is undetermined. There are 12 residues in the CDR3. Germline V CDR1 and CDR2: GTSNPN, SVGIG (reference sequence). CDR3 sequence (DNA): TGTGCCTCGAGTCGGCGAACCGGGGAGCTGTTTTTT. This encodes CASSRRTGELFF.

The V and J genes are TRBV10-2 and TRBJ2-1; D perhaps matches TRBD1 (6 bases). CDR1 is WSHSY and CDR2 is SAAADI in the germline V gene. The CDR3 totals 16 residues. Trimming removed 6 bases from V and 2 bases from J, with 17 bases in between. The CDR3 nucleotides read TGCGCCAGCAGACAACCTACAGGGCAACCCTACAATGAGCAGTTCTTC. As protein: CASRQPTGQPYNEQFF.

As to this clone: At one boundary the junction diverges from the germline segment, which might be a read error. The V call is TRBV5-4, the J call TRBJ1-1; D is unclear. The V gene's germline CDR1 is SGHNT and CDR2 YYREEE (reference sequence). The CDR3 consists of 14 residues. This chain's CDR3 is CASRAGPQLSEGFF. The DNA of the CDR3 is TGTGCCAGCAGGGCCGGCCCTCAGCTTTCAGAAGGTTTCTTT. Together with reference TRBV5-4 and TRBJ1-1, the CDR3 gives the full variable domain: ETGVTQSPTHLIKTRGQQVTLRCSSQSGHNTVSWYQQALGQGPQFIFQYYREEENGRGNFPPRFSGLQFPNYSSELNVNALELDDSALYLCASRAGPQLSEGFFGQGTRLTVV.

The chain recombines TRBV19 with TRBJ2-7, with 9 nucleotides matching TRBD1. V shed 3 bases, J shed 4 bases, and the junction held 7 bases outside the gene matches. CDR1 is LNHDA, CDR2 SQIVND, per germline (reference sequence). The CDR3 length is 15 residues. CDR3 sequence (DNA): TGTGCCAGTAGTATCCGACAGGGGGTGAGGTACGAGCAGTACTTC. It codes for CASSIRQGVRYEQYF.